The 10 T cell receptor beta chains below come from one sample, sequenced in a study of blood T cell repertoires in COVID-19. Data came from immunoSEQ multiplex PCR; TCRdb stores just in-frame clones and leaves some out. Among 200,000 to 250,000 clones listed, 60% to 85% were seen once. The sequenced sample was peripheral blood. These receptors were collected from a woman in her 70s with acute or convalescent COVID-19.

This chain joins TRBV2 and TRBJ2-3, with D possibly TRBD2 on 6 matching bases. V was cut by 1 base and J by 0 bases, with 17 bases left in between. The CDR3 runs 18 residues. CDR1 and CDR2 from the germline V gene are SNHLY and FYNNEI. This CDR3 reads CASSEGAAGKPSTDTQYF. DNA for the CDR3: TGTGCCAGCAGTGAAGGTGCGGCGGGGAAACCTAGCACAGATACGCAGTATTTT.

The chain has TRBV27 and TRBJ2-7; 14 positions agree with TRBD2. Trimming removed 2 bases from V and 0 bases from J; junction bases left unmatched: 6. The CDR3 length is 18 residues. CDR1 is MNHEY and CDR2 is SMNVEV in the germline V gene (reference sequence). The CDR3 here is CASSLRGTSGGSSYEQYF. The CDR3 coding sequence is TGTGCCAGCAGTTTACGGGGGACTAGCGGGGGTAGCTCCTACGAGCAGTACTTC.

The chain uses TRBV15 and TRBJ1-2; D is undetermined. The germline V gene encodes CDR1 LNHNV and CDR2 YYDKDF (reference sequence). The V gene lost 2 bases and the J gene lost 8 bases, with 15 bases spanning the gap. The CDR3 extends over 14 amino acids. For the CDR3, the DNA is TGTGCCACCAGCAGATGGACCGATACGGGAGGCTACACCTTC. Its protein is CATSRWTDTGGYTF. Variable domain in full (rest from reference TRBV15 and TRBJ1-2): DAMVIQNPRYQVTQFGKPVTLSCSQTLNHNVMYWYQQKSSQAPKLLFHYYDKDFNNEADTPDNFQSRRPNTSFCFLDIRSPGLGDTAMYLCATSRWTDTGGYTFGSGTRLTVV.

For the CDR3, the DNA is TGTGCCAGCAGCTCAAGCCGACAGCGCACAGATACGCAGTATTTT. Protein product: CASSSSRQRTDTQYF. This chain links TRBV7-2 with TRBJ2-3; a possible D gene is TRBD1 (5 bases). The CDR3 totals 15 residues. Germline V CDR1 and CDR2: SGHTA, FQGNSA. V was clipped by 4 bases and J by 1 base, with 12 bases between them.

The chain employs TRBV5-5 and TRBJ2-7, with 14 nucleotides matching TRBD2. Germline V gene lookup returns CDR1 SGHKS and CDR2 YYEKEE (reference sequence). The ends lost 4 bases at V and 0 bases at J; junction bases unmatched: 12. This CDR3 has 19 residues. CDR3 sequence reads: CASSANEGTSGGRSYEQYF. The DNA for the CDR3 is TGTGCCAGCAGCGCTAATGAGGGGACTAGCGGGGGTCGCTCCTACGAGCAGTACTTC.

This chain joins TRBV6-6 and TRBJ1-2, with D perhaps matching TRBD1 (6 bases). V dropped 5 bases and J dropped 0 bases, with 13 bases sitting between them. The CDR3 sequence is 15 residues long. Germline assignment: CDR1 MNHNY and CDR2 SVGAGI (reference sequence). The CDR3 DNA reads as TGTGCCAGCAGTCACACAGGGTTAGCTAACTATGGCTACACCTTC. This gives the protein CASSHTGLANYGYTF.

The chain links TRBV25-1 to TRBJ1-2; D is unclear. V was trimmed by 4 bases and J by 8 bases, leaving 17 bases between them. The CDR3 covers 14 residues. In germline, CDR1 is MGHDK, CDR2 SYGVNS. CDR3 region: CASSAPLGRRGYTF. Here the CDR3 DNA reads TGTGCCAGCAGTGCACCCCTGGGGAGGCGGGGCTACACCTTC.

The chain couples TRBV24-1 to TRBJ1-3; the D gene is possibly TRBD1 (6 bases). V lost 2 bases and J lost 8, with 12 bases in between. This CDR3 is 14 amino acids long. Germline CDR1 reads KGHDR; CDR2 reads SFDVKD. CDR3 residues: CATSDSTGRDTIYF. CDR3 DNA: TGTGCCACCAGTGATTCAACAGGGAGGGACACCATATATTTT.

For the CDR3, the DNA is TGTGCCAGCAGCGCAAGCGGGGGGTCCTACACAGATACGCAGTATTTT. It is translated as CASSASGGSYTDTQYF. J is TRBJ2-3 and V is TRBV9, with 9 bases aligning to TRBD2. From germline, CDR1 is SGDLS and CDR2 YYNGEE. Trimming removed 3 bases from V and 2 bases from J; junction bases left unmatched: 7. This CDR3 comprises 16 residues.

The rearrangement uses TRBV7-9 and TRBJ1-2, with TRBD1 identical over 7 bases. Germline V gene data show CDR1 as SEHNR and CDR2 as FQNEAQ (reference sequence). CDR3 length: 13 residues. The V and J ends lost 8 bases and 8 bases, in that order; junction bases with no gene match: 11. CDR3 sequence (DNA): TGTGCCAGCGGCCAGACAGGGTCCTTCGGCTACACCTTC. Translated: CASGQTGSFGYTF. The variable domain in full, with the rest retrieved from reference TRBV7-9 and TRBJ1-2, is DTGVSQNPRHKITKRGQNVTFRCDPISEHNRLYWYRQTLGQGPEFLTYFQNEAQLEKSRLLSDRFSAERPKGSFSTLEIQRTEQGDSAMYLCASGQTGSFGYTFGSGTRLTVV.